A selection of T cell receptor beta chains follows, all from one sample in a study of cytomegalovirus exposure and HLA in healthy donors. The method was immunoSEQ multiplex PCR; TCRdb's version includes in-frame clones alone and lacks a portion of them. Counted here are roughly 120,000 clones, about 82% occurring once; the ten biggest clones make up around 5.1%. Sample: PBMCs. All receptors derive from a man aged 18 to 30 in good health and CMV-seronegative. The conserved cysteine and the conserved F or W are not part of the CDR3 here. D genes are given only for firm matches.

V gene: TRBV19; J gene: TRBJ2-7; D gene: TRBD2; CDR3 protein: ASSLGLAAYEQY
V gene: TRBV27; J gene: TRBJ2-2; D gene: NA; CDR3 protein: ASSLLNTGELF
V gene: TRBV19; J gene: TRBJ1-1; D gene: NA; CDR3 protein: ASSISGGVRSEAF
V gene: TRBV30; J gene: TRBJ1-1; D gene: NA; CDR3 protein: AWTGVNTEAF
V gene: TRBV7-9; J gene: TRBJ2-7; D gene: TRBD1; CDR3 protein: ASSLGQGGYEQY
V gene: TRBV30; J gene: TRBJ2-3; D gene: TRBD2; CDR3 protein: AWSGLTSGGSDTDTQY
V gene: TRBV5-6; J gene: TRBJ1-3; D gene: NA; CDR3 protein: ASSLAGGGGNTIY
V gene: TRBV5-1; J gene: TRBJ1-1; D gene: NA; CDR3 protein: ASSWDTLNTEAF
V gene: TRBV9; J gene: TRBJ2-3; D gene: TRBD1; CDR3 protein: ASSWTGSTDTQY
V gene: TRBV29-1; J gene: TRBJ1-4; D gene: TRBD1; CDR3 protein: SVLGQGSVKLF
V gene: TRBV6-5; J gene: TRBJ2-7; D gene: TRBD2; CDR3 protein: ASSYSATGRAYEQY
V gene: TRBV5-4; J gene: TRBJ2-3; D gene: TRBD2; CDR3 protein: ASSWGGGGSTDTQY
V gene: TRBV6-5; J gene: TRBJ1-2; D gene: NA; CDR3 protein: ASSYSRGNNYGYT
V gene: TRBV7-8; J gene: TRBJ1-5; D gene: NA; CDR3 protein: ASSVQGYQPQH
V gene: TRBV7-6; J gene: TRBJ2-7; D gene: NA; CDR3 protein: ASSLVRESREQY
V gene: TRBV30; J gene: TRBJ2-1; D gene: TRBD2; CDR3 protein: AWSGFPSGGGDEQF
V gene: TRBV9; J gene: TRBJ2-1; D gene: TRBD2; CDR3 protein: ASSVVGLAGDEQF
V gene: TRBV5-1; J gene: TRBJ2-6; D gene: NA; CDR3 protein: ASSLAGEGANVLT
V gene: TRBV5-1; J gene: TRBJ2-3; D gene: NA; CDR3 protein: ASSLRGLITDTQY
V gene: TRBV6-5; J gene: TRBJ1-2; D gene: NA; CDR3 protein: ASRLGGAGSYGYT
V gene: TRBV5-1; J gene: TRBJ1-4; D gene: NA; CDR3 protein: ASSDGQPTNEKLF
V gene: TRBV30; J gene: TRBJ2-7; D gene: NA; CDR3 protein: AWSVGVLSYEQY
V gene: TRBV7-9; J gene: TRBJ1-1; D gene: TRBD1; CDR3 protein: ASSTPRGFGNTEAF
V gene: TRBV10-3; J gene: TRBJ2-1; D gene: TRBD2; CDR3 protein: AIRASGGANEQF
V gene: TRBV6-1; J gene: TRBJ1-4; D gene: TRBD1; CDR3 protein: ASSESMRTGDWEKLF
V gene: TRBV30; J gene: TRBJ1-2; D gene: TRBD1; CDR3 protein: AWRARGWDPVAGYT
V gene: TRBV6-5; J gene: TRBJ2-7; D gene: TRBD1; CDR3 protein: ASSRDRGHDHEQY
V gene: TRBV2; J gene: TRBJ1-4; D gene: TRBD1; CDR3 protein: ATTGADEKLF
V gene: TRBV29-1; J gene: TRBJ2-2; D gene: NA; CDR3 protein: SVTGYYTGELF
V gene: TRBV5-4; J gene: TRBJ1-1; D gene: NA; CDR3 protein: ASSSGENTEAF
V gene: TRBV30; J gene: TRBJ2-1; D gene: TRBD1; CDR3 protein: AWSSGQGSTYNEQF
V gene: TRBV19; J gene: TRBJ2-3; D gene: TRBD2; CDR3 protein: ASRGRGAATQY